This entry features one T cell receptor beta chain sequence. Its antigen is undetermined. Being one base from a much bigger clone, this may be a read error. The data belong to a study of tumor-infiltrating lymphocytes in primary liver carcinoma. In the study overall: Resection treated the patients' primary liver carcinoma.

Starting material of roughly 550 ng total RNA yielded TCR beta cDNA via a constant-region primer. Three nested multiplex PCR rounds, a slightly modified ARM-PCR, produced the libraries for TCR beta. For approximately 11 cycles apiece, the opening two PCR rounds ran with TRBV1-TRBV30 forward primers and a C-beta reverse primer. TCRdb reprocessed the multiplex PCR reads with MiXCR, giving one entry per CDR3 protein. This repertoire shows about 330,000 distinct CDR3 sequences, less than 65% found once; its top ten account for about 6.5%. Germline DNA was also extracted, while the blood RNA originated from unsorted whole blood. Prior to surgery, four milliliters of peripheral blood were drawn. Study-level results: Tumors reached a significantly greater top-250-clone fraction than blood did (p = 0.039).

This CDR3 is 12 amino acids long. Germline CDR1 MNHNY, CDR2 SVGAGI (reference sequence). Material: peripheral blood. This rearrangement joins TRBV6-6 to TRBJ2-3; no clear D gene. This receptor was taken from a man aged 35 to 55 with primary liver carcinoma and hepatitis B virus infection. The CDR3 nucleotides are TGTGCCAGCAGTCTTAGTGGGGATACGAAGTATTTT. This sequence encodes CASSLSGDTKYF.